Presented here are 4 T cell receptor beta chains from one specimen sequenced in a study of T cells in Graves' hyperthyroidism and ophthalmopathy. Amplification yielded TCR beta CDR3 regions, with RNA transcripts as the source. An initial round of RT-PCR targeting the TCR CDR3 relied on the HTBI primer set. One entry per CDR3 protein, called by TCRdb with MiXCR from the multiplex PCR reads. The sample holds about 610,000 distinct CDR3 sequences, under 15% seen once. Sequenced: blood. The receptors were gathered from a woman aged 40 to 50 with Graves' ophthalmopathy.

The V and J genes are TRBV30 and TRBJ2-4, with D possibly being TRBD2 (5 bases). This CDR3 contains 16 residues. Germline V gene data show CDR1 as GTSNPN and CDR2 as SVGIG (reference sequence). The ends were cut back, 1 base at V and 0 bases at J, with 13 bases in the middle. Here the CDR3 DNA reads TGTGCCTGGAGTGCCGCTTTAGCGAGAGCCAAAAACATTCAGTACTTC. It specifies CAWSAALARAKNIQYF.

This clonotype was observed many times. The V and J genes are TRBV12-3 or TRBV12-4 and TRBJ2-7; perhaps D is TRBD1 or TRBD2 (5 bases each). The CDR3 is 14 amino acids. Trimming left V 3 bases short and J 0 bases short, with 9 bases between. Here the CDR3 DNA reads TGTGCCAGCAGTTTCGGGACGGCCTCCTACGAGCAGTACTTC. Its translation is CASSFGTASYEQYF.

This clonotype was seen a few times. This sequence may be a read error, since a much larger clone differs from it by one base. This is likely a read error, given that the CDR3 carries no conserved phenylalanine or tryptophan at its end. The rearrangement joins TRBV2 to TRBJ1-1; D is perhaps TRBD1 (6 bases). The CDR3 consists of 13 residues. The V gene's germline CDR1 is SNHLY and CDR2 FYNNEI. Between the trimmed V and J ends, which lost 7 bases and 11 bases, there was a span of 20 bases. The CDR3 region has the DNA TGTGCCAGCACCTATGGGACACCCGGGGAGGCTTTCCTT. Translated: CASTYGTPGEAFL.

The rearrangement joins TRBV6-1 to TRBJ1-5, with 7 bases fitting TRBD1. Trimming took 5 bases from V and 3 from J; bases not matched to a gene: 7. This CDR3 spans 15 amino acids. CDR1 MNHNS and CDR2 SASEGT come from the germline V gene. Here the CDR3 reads CASSTEQGINQPQHF. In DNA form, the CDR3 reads TGTGCCAGCAGTACAGAACAGGGGATCAATCAGCCCCAGCATTTT.